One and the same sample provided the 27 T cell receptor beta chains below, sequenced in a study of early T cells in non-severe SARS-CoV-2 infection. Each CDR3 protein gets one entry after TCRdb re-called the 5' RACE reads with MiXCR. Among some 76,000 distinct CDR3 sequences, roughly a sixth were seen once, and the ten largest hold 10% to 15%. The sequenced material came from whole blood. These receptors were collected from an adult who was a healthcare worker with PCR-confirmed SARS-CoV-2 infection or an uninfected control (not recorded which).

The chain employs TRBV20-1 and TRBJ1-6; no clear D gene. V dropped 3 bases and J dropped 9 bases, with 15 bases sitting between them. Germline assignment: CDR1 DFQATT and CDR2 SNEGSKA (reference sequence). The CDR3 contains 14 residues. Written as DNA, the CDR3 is TGCAGTGCTAGGCCCCTGGACGGCATTTCACCCCTCCACTTT. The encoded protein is CSARPLDGISPLHF.

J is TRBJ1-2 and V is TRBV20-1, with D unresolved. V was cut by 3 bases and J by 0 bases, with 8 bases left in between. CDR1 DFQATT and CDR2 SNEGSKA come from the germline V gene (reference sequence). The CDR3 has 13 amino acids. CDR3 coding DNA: TGCAGTGCTAGTGGAAGGACTAACTATGGCTACACCTTC. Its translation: CSASGRTNYGYTF.

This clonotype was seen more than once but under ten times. The chain's CDR3 is CAGWQGGEKLFF. The CDR3 DNA is TGTGCCGGGTGGCAGGGAGGCGAAAAACTGTTTTTT. The J gene is TRBJ1-4, the V gene TRBV30, with D tentatively TRBD1 (5 bases). Trimming pared 8 bases from V and 8 bases from J, leaving 15 bases between. This CDR3 region has 12 residues. The V gene's germline CDR1 is GTSNPN and CDR2 SVGIG (reference sequence).

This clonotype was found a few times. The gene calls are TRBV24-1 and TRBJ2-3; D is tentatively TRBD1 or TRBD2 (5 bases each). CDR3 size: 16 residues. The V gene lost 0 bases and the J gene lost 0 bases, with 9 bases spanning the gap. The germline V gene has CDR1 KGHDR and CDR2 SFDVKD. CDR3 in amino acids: CATSDLIGASTDTQYF. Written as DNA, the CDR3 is TGTGCCACCAGTGATTTGATCGGGGCTAGCACAGATACGCAGTATTTT.

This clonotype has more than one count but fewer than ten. For the CDR3, the DNA is TGTGCCAGCAGCTTGACAGGGAGCTCCTACGAGCAGTACTTC. Its translation is CASSLTGSSYEQYF. The chain employs TRBV11-2 and TRBJ2-7; 7 bases map to TRBD1. V trimming: 3 bases; J trimming: 0 bases; junction bases outside the gene matches: 2. Germline lookup yields CDR1 SGHAT and CDR2 FQNNGV. The CDR3 is made up of 14 amino acids.

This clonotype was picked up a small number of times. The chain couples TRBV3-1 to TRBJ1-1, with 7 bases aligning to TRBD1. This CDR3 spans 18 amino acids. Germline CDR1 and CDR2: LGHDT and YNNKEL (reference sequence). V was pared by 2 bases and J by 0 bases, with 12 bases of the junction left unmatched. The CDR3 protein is CASSQYRPGGFMNTEAFF. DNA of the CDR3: TGTGCCAGCAGCCAATACCGGCCAGGGGGGTTCATGAACACTGAAGCTTTCTTT.

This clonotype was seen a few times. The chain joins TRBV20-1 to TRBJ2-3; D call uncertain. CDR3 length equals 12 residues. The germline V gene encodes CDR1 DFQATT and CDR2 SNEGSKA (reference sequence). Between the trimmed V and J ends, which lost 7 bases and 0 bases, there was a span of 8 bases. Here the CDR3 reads CSVSTSTDTQYF. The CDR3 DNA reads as TGCAGTGTTTCGACTAGCACAGATACGCAGTATTTT.

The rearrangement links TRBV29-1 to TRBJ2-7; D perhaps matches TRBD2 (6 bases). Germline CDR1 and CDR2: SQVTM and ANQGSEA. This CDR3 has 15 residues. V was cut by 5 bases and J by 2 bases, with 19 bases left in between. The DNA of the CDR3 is TGCAGCGTTTCCATTCATCCCGGGGGAACCTACGAGCAGTACTTC. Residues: CSVSIHPGGTYEQYF.

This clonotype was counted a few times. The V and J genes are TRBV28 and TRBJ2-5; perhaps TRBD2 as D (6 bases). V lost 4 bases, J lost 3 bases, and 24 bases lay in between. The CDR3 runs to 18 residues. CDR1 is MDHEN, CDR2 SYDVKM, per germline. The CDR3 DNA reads TGTGCCAGCAGTTCCCGGAAGGGGACTTTACGGGGGAAAGAGACCCAGTACTTC. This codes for CASSSRKGTLRGKETQYF.

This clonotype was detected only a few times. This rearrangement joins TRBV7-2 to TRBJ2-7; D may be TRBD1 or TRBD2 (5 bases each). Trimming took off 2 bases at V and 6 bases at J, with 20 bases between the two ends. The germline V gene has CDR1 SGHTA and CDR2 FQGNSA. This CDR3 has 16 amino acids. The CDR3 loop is CASSLKGASSVSEQYF. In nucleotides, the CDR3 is TGTGCCAGCAGCTTAAAAGGGGCTAGCAGTGTGAGCGAGCAGTACTTC. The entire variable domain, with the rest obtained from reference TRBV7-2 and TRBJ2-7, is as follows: GAGVSQSPSNKVTEKGKDVELRCDPISGHTALYWYRQSLGQGLEFLIYFQGNSAPDKSGLPSDRFSAERTGGSVSTLTIQRTQQEDSAVYLCASSLKGASSVSEQYFGPGTRLTVT.

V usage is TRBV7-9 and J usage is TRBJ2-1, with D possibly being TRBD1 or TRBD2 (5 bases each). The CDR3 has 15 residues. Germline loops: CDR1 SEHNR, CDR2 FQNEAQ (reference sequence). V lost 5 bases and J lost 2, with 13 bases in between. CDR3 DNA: TGTGCCAGCAGCCCTAGGGGTAGCGCCTACAATGAGCAGTTCTTC. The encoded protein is CASSPRGSAYNEQFF.

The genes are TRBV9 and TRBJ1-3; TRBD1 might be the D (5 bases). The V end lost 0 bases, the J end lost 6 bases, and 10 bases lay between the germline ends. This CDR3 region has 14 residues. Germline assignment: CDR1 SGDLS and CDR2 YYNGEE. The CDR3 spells CASSVDQGKNTIYF. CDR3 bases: TGTGCCAGCAGCGTAGATCAGGGTAAAAACACCATATATTTT.

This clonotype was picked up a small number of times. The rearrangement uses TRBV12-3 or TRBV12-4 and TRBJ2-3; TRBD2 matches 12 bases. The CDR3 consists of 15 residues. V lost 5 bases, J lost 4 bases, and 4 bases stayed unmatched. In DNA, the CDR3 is TGTGCCAGCAGTGTCGGACTAGCGGGACCAGATACGCAGTATTTT. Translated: CASSVGLAGPDTQYF.

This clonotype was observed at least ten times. The chain's CDR3 is CASSLAGSYEQYF. CDR3 in DNA: TGTGCCAGCAGTTTAGCGGGGAGTTACGAGCAGTACTTC. J is TRBJ2-7 and V is TRBV12-3 or TRBV12-4; weak D call: TRBD2 (5 bases). Deletions cut 0 bases from V and 4 bases from J, with 7 bases between. The CDR3 loop spans 13 amino acids.

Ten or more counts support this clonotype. The CDR3 DNA sequence: TGTGCCAGCAGCTTGGCGGGGGACTCCTGGACGCAGTATTTT. Residues: CASSLAGDSWTQYF. V usage is TRBV11-3 and J usage is TRBJ2-3; TRBD2 matches at 7 bases. V dropped 3 bases and J dropped 9; count of bases not matched to a gene: 9. Germline V gene lookup returns CDR1 SGHNT and CDR2 YENEEA. This CDR3 is built from 14 residues.

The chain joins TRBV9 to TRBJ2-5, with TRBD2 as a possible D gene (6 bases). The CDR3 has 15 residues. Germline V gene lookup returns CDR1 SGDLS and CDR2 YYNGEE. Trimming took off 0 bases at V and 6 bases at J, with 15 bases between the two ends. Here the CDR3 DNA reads TGTGCCAGCAGCGTAGACCAACGGGGGAGGCAGACCCAGTACTTC. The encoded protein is CASSVDQRGRQTQYF.

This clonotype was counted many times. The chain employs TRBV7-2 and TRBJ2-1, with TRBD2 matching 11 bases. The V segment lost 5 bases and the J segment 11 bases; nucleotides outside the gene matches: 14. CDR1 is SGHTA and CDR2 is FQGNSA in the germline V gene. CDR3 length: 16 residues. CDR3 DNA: TGTGCCAGCAGCCAAAAACTAGCGGGAGAAATTGCGAAGCAGTTCTTC. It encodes CASSQKLAGEIAKQFF.

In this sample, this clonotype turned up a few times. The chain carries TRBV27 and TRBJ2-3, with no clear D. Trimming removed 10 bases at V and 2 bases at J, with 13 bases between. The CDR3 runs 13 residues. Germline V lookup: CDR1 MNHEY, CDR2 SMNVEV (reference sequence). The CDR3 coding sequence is TGTGCCACCCCGCAACAGTCCACAGATACGCAGTATTTT. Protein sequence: CATPQQSTDTQYF.

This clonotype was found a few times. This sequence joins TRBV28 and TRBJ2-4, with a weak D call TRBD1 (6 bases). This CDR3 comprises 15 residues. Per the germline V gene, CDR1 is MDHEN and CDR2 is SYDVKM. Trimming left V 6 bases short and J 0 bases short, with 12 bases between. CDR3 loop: CASRGQGLAKNIQYF. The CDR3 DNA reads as TGTGCCAGCAGAGGTCAGGGGCTAGCCAAAAACATTCAGTACTTC.

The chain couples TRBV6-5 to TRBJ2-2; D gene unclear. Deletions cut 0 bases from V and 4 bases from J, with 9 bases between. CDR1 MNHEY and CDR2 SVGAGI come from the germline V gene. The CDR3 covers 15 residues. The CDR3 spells CASSYSARITGELFF. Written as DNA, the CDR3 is TGTGCCAGCAGTTACTCGGCTAGAATCACCGGGGAGCTGTTTTTT.

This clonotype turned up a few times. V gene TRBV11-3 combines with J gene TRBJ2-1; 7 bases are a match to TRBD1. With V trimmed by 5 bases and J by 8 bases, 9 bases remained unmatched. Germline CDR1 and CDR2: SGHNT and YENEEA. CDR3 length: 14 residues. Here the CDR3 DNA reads TGTGCCAGCAGCCCCCGGACAGGCTTTGATGAGCAGTTCTTC. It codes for CASSPRTGFDEQFF.

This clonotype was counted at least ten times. The CDR3 bases are TGTGCCAGCAGTGAATGGGGGCAGGCATACGAGCAGTACTTC. Its protein is CASSEWGQAYEQYF. The genes are TRBV25-1 and TRBJ2-7; weak D call: TRBD1 (6 bases). Germline V lookup: CDR1 MGHDK, CDR2 SYGVNS. V lost 1 base, J lost 4 bases, and 11 bases lay in between. The CDR3 is made up of 14 amino acids.

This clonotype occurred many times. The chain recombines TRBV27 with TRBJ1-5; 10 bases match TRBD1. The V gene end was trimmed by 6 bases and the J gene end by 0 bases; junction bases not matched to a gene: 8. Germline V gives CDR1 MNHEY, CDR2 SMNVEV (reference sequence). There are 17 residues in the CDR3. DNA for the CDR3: TGTGCCAGCAGCCTTACCGGGACAGGGGTTAGCAATCAGCCCCAGCATTTT. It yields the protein CASSLTGTGVSNQPQHF.

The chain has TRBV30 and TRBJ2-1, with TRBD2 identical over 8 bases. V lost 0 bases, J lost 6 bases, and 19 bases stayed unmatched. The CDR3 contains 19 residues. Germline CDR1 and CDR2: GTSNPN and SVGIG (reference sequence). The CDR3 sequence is CAWSVLTQSPSGSPNEQFF. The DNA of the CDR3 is TGTGCCTGGAGTGTCTTAACCCAGTCTCCTAGCGGGTCCCCCAATGAGCAGTTCTTC.

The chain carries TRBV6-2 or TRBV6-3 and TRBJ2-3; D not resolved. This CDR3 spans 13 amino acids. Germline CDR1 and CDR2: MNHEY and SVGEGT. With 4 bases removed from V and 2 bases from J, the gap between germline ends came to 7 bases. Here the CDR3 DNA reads TGTGCCAGCAGTTTTACTTTCACAGATACGCAGTATTTT. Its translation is CASSFTFTDTQYF.

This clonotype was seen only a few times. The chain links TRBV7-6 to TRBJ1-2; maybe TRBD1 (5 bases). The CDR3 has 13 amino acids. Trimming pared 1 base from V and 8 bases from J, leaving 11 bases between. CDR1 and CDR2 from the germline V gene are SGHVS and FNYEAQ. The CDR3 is CASSLEGYRGYTF. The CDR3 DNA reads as TGTGCCAGCAGCTTAGAGGGGTATCGCGGCTACACCTTC. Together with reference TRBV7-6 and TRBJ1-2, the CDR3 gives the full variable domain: GAGVSQSPRYKVTKRGQDVALRCDPISGHVSLYWYRQALGQGPEFLTYFNYEAQQDKSGLPNDRFSAERPEGSISTLTIQRTEQRDSAMYRCASSLEGYRGYTFGSGTRLTVV.

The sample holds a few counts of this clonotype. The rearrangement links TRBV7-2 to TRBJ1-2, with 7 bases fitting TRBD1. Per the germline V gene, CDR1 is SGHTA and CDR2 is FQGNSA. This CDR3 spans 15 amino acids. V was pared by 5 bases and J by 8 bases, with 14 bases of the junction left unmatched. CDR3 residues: CASSPTTTGVHGYTF. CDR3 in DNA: TGTGCCAGCAGCCCGACTACTACAGGGGTACACGGCTACACCTTC.